What follows is one TCR beta chain and its context. Its matching antigen is unknown. The sample belongs to a study of CD8 T cells in Susac syndrome. Overall study findings and caveats: The study admitted that it had a relatively small number of individuals in its TCR sequencing and HLA analysis.

RNA, at roughly 0.45 to 1 ug, was reverse transcribed with random hexamers. Across 54 Vbeta and 13 Jbeta, TCR beta CDR3 was amplified with immunoSEQ multiplex PCR. One entry per CDR3 protein, called by TCRdb with MiXCR from the immunoSEQ multiplex PCR reads. The table shows 190,000 or so distinct CDR3 sequences, with 85% to 95% occurring only once. Germline V CDR1 and CDR2: LNHNV, YYDKDF (reference sequence). CDR3 length: 15 amino acids. Trimming removed 7 bases from V and 2 bases from J, with 17 bases in between. Control patients had untreated stable or active relapsing-remitting multiple sclerosis by revised McDonald criteria. It was negative isolation that provided the CD8+ and CD4+ T cells, whereas TEMRA cells were enriched by FACS.

The chain recombines TRBV15 with TRBJ2-5, with D perhaps TRBD1 or TRBD2 (5 bases each). This TCR derives from a human donor with multiple sclerosis. Sequencing was performed on CD4+ T cells from PBMCs. CDR3 bases: TGTGCCACCAAGGGGACGAGCAGGGCGCAAGAGACCCAGTACTTC. As protein: CATKGTSRAQETQYF.